The clone carrying this T cell receptor beta chain was counted a few times. This entry belongs to a study of neoadjuvant anti-PD-1 for oral cavity cancer. Trimming cost V 5 bases and J 3 bases, with 14 bases left between them. Germline CDR1 reads LNHDA; CDR2 reads SQIVND (reference sequence). The CDR3 has 14 amino acids. Generated by immunoSEQ multiplex PCR, the TCRdb table keeps only in-frame clones and is missing some. Here the sample spans approximately 13,000 clones, roughly 70% being singletons. Blood cells were analyzed directly, without culture or expansion. This sequence joins TRBV19 and TRBJ2-7; a weak D match, TRBD1 (7 bases). The sequence was collected from a person aged 35-80 years with oral cavity squamous cell carcinoma. The sequences come from PBMCs, collected before nivolumab (anti-PD-1) treatment. The CDR3: CASSAEGAYYEQYF. The CDR3 DNA follows: TGTGCCAGTAGTGCGGAGGGGGCTTACTACGAGCAGTACTTC. The complete variable domain, with remaining parts taken from reference TRBV19 and TRBJ2-7, reads DGGITQSPKYLFRKEGQNVTLSCEQNLNHDAMYWYRQDPGQGLRLIYYSQIVNDFQKGDIAEGYSVSREKKESFPLTVTSAQKNPTAFYLCASSAEGAYYEQYFGPGTRLTVT.